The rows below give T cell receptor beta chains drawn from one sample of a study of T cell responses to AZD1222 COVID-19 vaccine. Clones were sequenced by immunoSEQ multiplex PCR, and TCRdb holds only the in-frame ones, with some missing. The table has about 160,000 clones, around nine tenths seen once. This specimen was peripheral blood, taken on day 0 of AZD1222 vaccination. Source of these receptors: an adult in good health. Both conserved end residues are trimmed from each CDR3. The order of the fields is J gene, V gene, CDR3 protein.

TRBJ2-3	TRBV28	ASSLAPRLAGGSDTQY
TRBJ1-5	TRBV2	ASRGHNSNQPQH
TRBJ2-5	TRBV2	ASVELAGQETQY
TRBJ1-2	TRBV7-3	ASSSPGTGGGYT
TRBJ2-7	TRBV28	ASSSPAGASHEQY
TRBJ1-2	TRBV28	ASRGTSRNGYT
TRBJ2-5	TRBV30	AWSGGGQETQY
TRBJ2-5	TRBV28	ASTINGGSETQY
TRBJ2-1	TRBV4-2	ASSQEGLAGANEQF
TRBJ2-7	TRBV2	ASSEGMYSEQY
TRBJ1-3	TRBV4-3	ASSQTASQAGNTIY
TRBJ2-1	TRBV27	ASSAGYSYNEQF
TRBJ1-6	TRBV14	ASSQPGRRGRNSPLH
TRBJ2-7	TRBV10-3	AIRGPGAYSYEQY
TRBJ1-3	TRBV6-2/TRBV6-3	ASSFGRGSGNTIY
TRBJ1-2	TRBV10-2	ASRDGAYGYT
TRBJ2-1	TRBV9	ASSRGRDGRGSYNEQF
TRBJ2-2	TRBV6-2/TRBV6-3	ASSYSVRHLNTGELF
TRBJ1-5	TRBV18	ASSPVSGLGSNQPQH
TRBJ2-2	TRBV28	ASSSLAGTGELF
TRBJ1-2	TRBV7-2	ASSLVEGQVYGYT
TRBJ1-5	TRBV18	ASSHGGGSNQPQH
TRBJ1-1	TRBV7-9	ASSPPGFMNTEAF
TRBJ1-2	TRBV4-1	ASSQDPAGIGYT
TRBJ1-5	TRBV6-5	ASRPRWEGQPQH
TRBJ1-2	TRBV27	ASTRRQGDYGYT
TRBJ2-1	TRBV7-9	ASSPGLAGGIYNEQF